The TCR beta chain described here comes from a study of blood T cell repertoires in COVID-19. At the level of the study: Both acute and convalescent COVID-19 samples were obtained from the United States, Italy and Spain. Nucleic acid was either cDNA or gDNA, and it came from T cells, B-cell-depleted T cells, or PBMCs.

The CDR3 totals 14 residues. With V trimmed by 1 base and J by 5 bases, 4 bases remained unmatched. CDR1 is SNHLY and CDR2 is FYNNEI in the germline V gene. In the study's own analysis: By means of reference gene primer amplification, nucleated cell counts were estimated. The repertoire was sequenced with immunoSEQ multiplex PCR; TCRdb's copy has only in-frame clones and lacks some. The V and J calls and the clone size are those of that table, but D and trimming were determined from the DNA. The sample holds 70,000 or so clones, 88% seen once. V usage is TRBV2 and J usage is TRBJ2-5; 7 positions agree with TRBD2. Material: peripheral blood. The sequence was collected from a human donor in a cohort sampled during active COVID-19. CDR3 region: CASSEGGGSETQYF. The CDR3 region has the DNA TGTGCCAGCAGTGAAGGGGGGGGGTCGGAGACCCAGTACTTC.